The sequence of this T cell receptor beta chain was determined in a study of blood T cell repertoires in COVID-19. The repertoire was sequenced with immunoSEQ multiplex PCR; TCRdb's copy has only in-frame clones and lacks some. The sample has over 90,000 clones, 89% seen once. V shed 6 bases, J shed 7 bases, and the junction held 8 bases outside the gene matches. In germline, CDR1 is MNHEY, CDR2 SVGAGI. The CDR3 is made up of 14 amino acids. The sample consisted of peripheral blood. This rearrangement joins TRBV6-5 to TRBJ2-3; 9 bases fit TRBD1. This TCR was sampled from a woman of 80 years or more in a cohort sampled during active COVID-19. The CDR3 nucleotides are TGTGCCAGCAGGACCCGGGACAGGGTAAATACGCAGTATTTT. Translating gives CASRTRDRVNTQYF.